A single sample is the source of the 18 T cell receptor beta chains below, sequenced in a study of tumor and adjacent non-tumor tissue in lung cancer. A modified ARM-PCR protocol with three rounds of nested PCR amplified TCRbeta. TCRdb re-called the multiplex PCR reads with MiXCR, one entry per CDR3 protein. Of more than 85,000 distinct CDR3 sequences listed, roughly 80% are singletons. The template was RNA from unsorted bulk tissue. The sample taken for sequencing was lung tumor tissue. All receptors come from a woman between 55 and 75 years old with non-small cell lung cancer.

The chain is built from TRBV28 and TRBJ2-5; 7 bases align to TRBD1. V gave up 6 bases and J gave up 7 bases; unmatched junction bases: 11. CDR3 length: 14 amino acids. CDR1 is MDHEN, CDR2 SYDVKM, per germline. CDR3 DNA sequence: TGTGCCAGCAGAACAAACACAGGGGTCGTGACCCAGTACTTC. Translation: CASRTNTGVVTQYF.

Many counts were recorded for this clonotype. V is TRBV20-1 and J is TRBJ2-3; the match to TRBD2 covers 8 bases. Germline CDR1 DFQATT, CDR2 SNEGSKA (reference sequence). V dropped 5 bases and J dropped 0; count of bases not matched to a gene: 4. The CDR3 consists of 14 residues. Here the CDR3 reads CSARRGGSTDTQYF. The CDR3 nucleotides read TGCAGTGCTCGACGGGGGGGGAGCACAGATACGCAGTATTTT.

V gene TRBV11-3 combines with J gene TRBJ2-1; 7 bases are shared with TRBD2. This CDR3 comprises 15 residues. Losses at the gene ends were 8 bases for V and 7 bases for J; bases not matched to a gene: 14. Germline assignment: CDR1 SGHNT and CDR2 YENEEA. The CDR3 DNA reads TGTGCCAGCTGCTACCTAGTGGGGGGGAAAAATGAGCAGTTCTTC. As protein: CASCYLVGGKNEQFF.

With regard to this clonotype: A junction end diverges from the germline sequence, so it may reflect a read error. The CDR3 nucleotides are TGCACCAGCAGCCTGATTGGGGACAGTCAAATGAACACTGAAGCTTTCTTT. Amino acid sequence: CTSSLIGDSQMNTEAFF. V gene TRBV5-1 combines with J gene TRBJ1-1; 7 positions match TRBD1. This CDR3 has 17 amino acids. CDR1 and CDR2 from the germline V gene are SGHRS and YFSETQ.

The chain has TRBV6-5 and TRBJ2-1, with 7 nucleotides matching TRBD2. Germline V gene lookup returns CDR1 MNHEY and CDR2 SVGAGI. Germline trimming cut 4 bases from V and 10 bases from J; bases unmatched to any gene: 13. The CDR3 contains 15 residues. The CDR3 coding sequence is TGTGCCAGCAGTTCGAGCGGGATGGCCTCCAGGGAGCAGTTCTTC. This gives the protein CASSSSGMASREQFF.

As concerns this clonotype: In this CDR3 the conserved last residue, phenylalanine or tryptophan, is missing, so a read error is likely. This chain connects TRBV11-2 to TRBJ1-1; D perhaps matches TRBD1 (5 bases). The CDR3 spans 15 residues. In germline, CDR1 is SGHAT, CDR2 FQNNGV. The CDR3 DNA reads TGTGTCAGCAGCCCTTGGGACGGCCAGTACACTGAAGCTTTCTCT. As protein: CVSSPWDGQYTEAFS.

Details on this clonotype: A junction boundary mismatches the germline segment, possibly from a read error. The CDR3 loop reads CASNQVRRSQETQYF. CDR3 coding DNA: TGCGCCAGCAACCAAGTGAGAAGAAGCCAAGAGACCCAGTACTTC. V gene TRBV4-1 combines with J gene TRBJ2-5; D ambiguous. Germline lookup yields CDR1 MGHRA and CDR2 YSYEKL. The CDR3 has 15 amino acids.

This clonotype was counted at least ten times. CDR3 in amino acids: CSARGGADEKLFF. The CDR3 nucleotides read TGCAGTGCTAGAGGGGGGGCGGATGAAAAACTGTTTTTT. This chain joins TRBV20-1 and TRBJ1-4, with D possibly TRBD1 on 6 matching bases. CDR3 size: 13 residues. Germline V gene sequence: CDR1 DFQATT, CDR2 SNEGSKA (reference sequence). With 1 base removed from V and 6 bases from J, the gap between germline ends came to 9 bases.

V and J are TRBV20-1 and TRBJ2-2, with a weak D call TRBD1 (6 bases). CDR1 and CDR2 from the germline V gene are DFQATT and SNEGSKA (reference sequence). The CDR3 runs to 15 residues. DNA for the CDR3: TGCAATGTTAGAGCCACAGGGCGTGACACCGGGGAGCTGTTTTTT. Residues: CNVRATGRDTGELFF.

J is TRBJ1-1 and V is TRBV4-1; TRBD1 aligns across 9 bases. After removal of 2 bases from V and 4 bases from J, the junction contained 5 bases not matched to a gene. Per the germline V gene, CDR1 is MGHRA and CDR2 is YSYEKL. This CDR3 has 15 residues. The CDR3: CASSQRTGDGTEAFF. In DNA, the CDR3 is TGCGCCAGCAGCCAACGGACAGGGGATGGCACTGAAGCTTTCTTT.

To note about this clonotype: The junction departs from the called germline gene at one end, perhaps through a read error. V usage is TRBV11-2 and J usage is TRBJ1-5; TRBD1 is a possible D gene (5 bases). This CDR3 region has 13 residues. Per germline, CDR1 SGHAT and CDR2 FQNNGV. CDR3 DNA: TGTTCCAGCTCCCGGGAGAGGGGTCAGCCGCAGCATTTT. Amino acids: CSSSRERGQPQHF.

This clonotype was seen a single time. The chain has TRBV20-1 and TRBJ1-2, with D maybe TRBD1 (5 bases). CDR1 and CDR2 (germline): DFQATT, SNEGSKA (reference sequence). This CDR3 is built from 13 residues. The CDR3 bases are TGCGGTGTCCTGAGGACAACTAACTATGGCTACACCTTC. This encodes CGVLRTTNYGYTF.

Worth noting for this clonotype: This likely comes from a read error, as the CDR3 has no conserved phenylalanine or tryptophan at its end. The chain has TRBV6-5 and TRBJ2-5; the match to TRBD1 covers 11 bases. The germline CDR1 and CDR2 sequences are MNHEY and SVGAGI. This CDR3 is 14 amino acids long. CDR3 sequence: CASSRTGGQKTQYY. CDR3 DNA: TGTGCCAGCAGTCGGACAGGGGGCCAAAAGACCCAGTACTAC.

As for this clonotype: This may come from a read error, since a much larger clone is one base off. The chain has TRBV29-1 and TRBJ1-1; perhaps TRBD1 as D (5 bases). The CDR3 totals 13 residues. Germline loops: CDR1 SQVTM, CDR2 ANQGSEA. The CDR3 reads CSARQGLNTETFF. The DNA for the CDR3 is TGCAGCGCCAGGCAGGGCCTGAACACTGAAACTTTCTTT.

On this clonotype: The CDR3 carries no conserved terminal phenylalanine or tryptophan, so it likely arises from a read error. It is unclear where the CDR3 begins or ends on the DNA, so no DNA is shown, and the CDR3 is as TCRdb lists it. The chain links TRBV11-2 to TRBJ2-7; the DNA was not used to check the table's D call, TRBD1. CDR1 is SGHAT and CDR2 is FQNNGV in the germline V gene. The CDR3 length is 14 residues, termini included. CDR3 loop: CASSLSTGTAEQCY.

Many counts were recorded for this clonotype. The gene calls are TRBV6-5 and TRBJ2-7; the match to TRBD1 covers 9 bases. The CDR3 is 15 amino acids. V was clipped by 5 bases and J by 4 bases; unmatched bases: 9. Germline V gene sequence: CDR1 MNHEY, CDR2 SVGAGI. The CDR3, as DNA: TGTGCCAGCAGTCGCTCCGGGGGACAGGGTTACGAGCAGTACTTC. Translated: CASSRSGGQGYEQYF.

On this clonotype: One end of the junction fails to match germline, which may point to a read error. CDR3 sequence: CSAGASTEPFF. The CDR3 DNA is TGCAGTGCTGGGGCGAGCACTGAACCTTTCTTT. The chain links TRBV20-1 to TRBJ1-1; a possible D gene is TRBD1 (5 bases). CDR1 and CDR2 (germline): DFQATT, SNEGSKA (reference sequence). The CDR3 loop spans 11 amino acids.

Details on this clonotype: It may be a read error: a sequence one base away is much more abundant. The CDR3 DNA reads as TGCGCCAGCACCCGGACTAGTGGAAGTCAAGAGATCCAGTACTTC. As protein: CASTRTSGSQEIQYF. The chain is built from TRBV10-2 and TRBJ2-5, with 7 bases matching TRBD2. The CDR3 spans 15 residues. Germline CDR1 and CDR2: WSHSY and SAAADI.